This T cell receptor beta chain was retrieved from a study of cytomegalovirus exposure and HLA in healthy donors. Looking at the study overall: The use of the same platform for the 130 or so validation repertoires and the roughly 730 first-cohort repertoires was reported by a later analysis.

TCRdb keeps only in-frame clones here, not all; method: immunoSEQ multiplex PCR. The table records 150,000 to 200,000 clones, 81% of them present only once. Comment on this clone: The antigen remains unidentified.

This CDR3 contains 17 residues. CDR1 and CDR2 from the germline V gene are SGDLS and YYNGEE. J was trimmed by 4 bases and V by 7 bases; bases with no gene match: 11. Separate from the roughly 700-subject first cohort was the approximately 130-subject validation cohort, to which the donors belonged. Study conclusions and caveats: The study put around 180 TCR beta chains on its list as cytomegalovirus-associated. Despite most TCR sequences being rare, some public TCRs occurred in many donors.

The origin of this receptor is a woman aged 30 to 39 in good health and CMV-seronegative. The chain links TRBV9 to TRBJ2-2; TRBD1 agrees at 12 bases. Specimen: PBMCs. CDR3 DNA: TGTGCCAGCGCCTCCGGGACAGGGGGCGCAGGCACCGGGGAGCTGTTTTTT. Translation: CASASGTGGAGTGELFF.